One sample yielded the 26 T cell receptor beta chains listed below, sequenced in a study of CD8 T cells in ankylosing spondylitis. Their antigens remain unidentified. TCRdb re-analysed the 5' RACE reads in MiXCR, keeping a single row per CDR3 protein. The table lists 700,000 to 1,000,000 distinct CDR3 sequences, approximately 12% of them singletons. The study's findings and limits: There was a TCR beta motif, made of fewer than 10 highly homologous variants, that appeared characteristic of ankylosing spondylitis blood.

The material sequenced was blood, either unsorted or a sorted T cell fraction (not recorded which). The receptors come from a male donor with ankylosing spondylitis.

This clonotype appeared a few times. The rearrangement uses TRBV7-2 and TRBJ2-1; 10 nucleotides line up with TRBD2. Looked up from germline, CDR1 is SGHTA and CDR2 is FQGNSA. V dropped 4 bases and J dropped 7; count of bases not matched to a gene: 13. The CDR3 covers 17 residues. The CDR3: CASSSPPLAGVPNEQFF. CDR3 sequence (DNA): TGTGCCAGCAGCTCCCCGCCCCTAGCGGGAGTTCCAAATGAGCAGTTCTTC.

The chain uses TRBV7-3 and TRBJ2-7, with 7 positions matching TRBD1. The V gene end was trimmed by 3 bases and the J gene end by 0 bases; junction bases not matched to a gene: 5. Germline V CDR1 and CDR2: SGHTA, FQGTGA. CDR3 length equals 15 residues. CDR3 DNA sequence: TGTGCCAGCAGCTTGACAGGGCATAGCTCCTACGAGCAGTACTTC. This codes for CASSLTGHSSYEQYF.

The rearrangement links TRBV11-2 to TRBJ2-1; TRBD2 agrees at 7 bases. The J segment lost 6 bases and the V segment lost 5 bases, leaving 7 bases of the junction unmatched. The CDR3 sequence is 14 residues long. Germline values: CDR1 SGHAT, CDR2 FQNNGV. Here the CDR3 reads CASSGGRETNEQFF. The CDR3 coding sequence is TGTGCCAGCAGCGGCGGGCGGGAGACCAATGAGCAGTTCTTC.

The rearrangement uses TRBV4-2 and TRBJ2-3; TRBD1 agrees at 9 bases. After removal of 0 bases from V and 2 bases from J, the junction contained 6 bases not matched to a gene. Germline V gives CDR1 LGHNA, CDR2 YNFKEQ. The CDR3 has 17 residues. Here the CDR3 reads CASSQELGTGFTDTQYF. CDR3 sequence (DNA): TGTGCCAGCAGCCAAGAATTAGGGACAGGGTTCACAGATACGCAGTATTTT.

The V and J genes are TRBV7-8 and TRBJ2-7; 7 bases line up with TRBD1. The CDR3 is 15 amino acids. Germline V lookup: CDR1 SGHVS, CDR2 FQNEAQ. Trimming removed 5 bases from V and 3 bases from J; junction bases left unmatched: 10. CDR3 nucleotide sequence: TGTGCCAGCAGCAAACGACAGGGCGTCCTCTACGAGCAGTACTTC. Amino acid sequence: CASSKRQGVLYEQYF.

This clonotype was counted at least ten times. The genes are TRBV12-3 or TRBV12-4 and TRBJ1-1; tentatively, D is TRBD1 (6 bases). The CDR3 consists of 14 residues. Trimming took off 4 bases at V and 6 bases at J, with 15 bases between the two ends. Written as DNA, the CDR3 is TGTGCCAGCAGTTCCCGACAGGTTGGGCCTGAAGCTTTCTTT. As protein: CASSSRQVGPEAFF.

The rearrangement links TRBV7-3 to TRBJ2-2; D is unclear. V gave up 0 bases and J gave up 4 bases, with 9 bases separating them. Germline V lookup: CDR1 SGHTA, CDR2 FQGTGA. CDR3 size: 15 residues. For the CDR3, the DNA is TGTGCCAGCAGCTTAACTCCCTTGTCCACCGGGGAGCTGTTTTTT. Residues: CASSLTPLSTGELFF. The full variable domain, rest sourced from reference TRBV7-3 and TRBJ2-2, is GAGVSQTPSNKVTEKGKYVELRCDPISGHTALYWYRQSLGQGPEFLIYFQGTGAADDSGLPNDRFFAVRPEGSVSTLKIQRTERGDSAVYLCASSLTPLSTGELFFGEGSRLTVL.

V is TRBV5-1 and J is TRBJ1-2; 8 bases fit TRBD1. The V gene end was trimmed by 7 bases and the J gene end by 2 bases; junction bases not matched to a gene: 7. The V gene's germline CDR1 is SGHRS and CDR2 YFSETQ. The CDR3 is made up of 14 amino acids. CDR3 amino acids: CASGQGSLNYGYTF. The CDR3 coding sequence is TGCGCCAGCGGACAGGGAAGTCTGAACTATGGCTACACCTTC. Combining the CDR3 with reference TRBV5-1 and TRBJ1-2 gives the whole variable domain KAGVTQTPRYLIKTRGQQVTLSCSPISGHRSVSWYQQTPGQGLQFLFEYFSETQRNKGNFPGRFSGRQFSNSRSEMNVSTLELGDSALYLCASGQGSLNYGYTFGSGTRLTVV.

The chain recombines TRBV12-3 or TRBV12-4 with TRBJ2-4; D not resolved. V was cut by 3 bases and J by 1 base, with 13 bases left in between. This CDR3 is 16 amino acids long. CDR3 DNA: TGTGCCAGCAGTTTGTCCCGGGTTTCCGCCAAAAACATTCAGTACTTC. Its translation: CASSLSRVSAKNIQYF.

The gene calls are TRBV5-1 and TRBJ2-3; 14 nucleotides align to TRBD2. V lost 2 bases and J lost 0; bases outside the gene matches: 5. Looked up from germline, CDR1 is SGHRS and CDR2 is YFSETQ. This CDR3 contains 18 residues. CDR3 nucleotide sequence: TGCGCCAGCAGCTTTACCGGGACTAGCGGGGGTAGCACAGATACGCAGTATTTT. Encoded protein: CASSFTGTSGGSTDTQYF.

This clonotype was found a few times. The rearrangement joins TRBV7-2 to TRBJ2-7; 9 bases align to TRBD1. Trimming removed 3 bases from V and 4 bases from J; junction bases left unmatched: 10. The CDR3 is 16 amino acids. In germline, CDR1 is SGHTA, CDR2 FQGNSA. The CDR3 here is CASSFGPRTGEYEQYF. CDR3 DNA: TGTGCCAGCAGCTTCGGGCCCCGGACAGGGGAGTACGAGCAGTACTTC.

This clonotype was seen a few times. The V and J genes are TRBV12-3 or TRBV12-4 and TRBJ1-1, with a weak D call TRBD1 (5 bases). V was cut by 8 bases and J by 6 bases, with 16 bases left in between. The CDR3 sequence is 13 residues long. This CDR3 is CASSGTNSAEAFF. The DNA of the CDR3 is TGTGCCAGCTCCGGGACGAATTCTGCTGAAGCTTTCTTT.

The chain carries TRBV27 and TRBJ2-3; D possibly corresponds to TRBD2 (6 bases). The germline CDR1 and CDR2 sequences are MNHEY and SMNVEV (reference sequence). V was clipped by 3 bases and J by 6 bases, with 16 bases between them. The CDR3 spans 15 residues. Here the CDR3 DNA reads TGTGCCAGCAGTTTCCAGCGGAGTGGGGGGGATACGCAGTATTTT. Translating gives CASSFQRSGGDTQYF.

This clonotype was seen a handful of times. V gene TRBV4-3 combines with J gene TRBJ1-2; tentatively, D is TRBD1 (5 bases). The CDR3 sequence is 13 residues long. V lost 1 base and J 8 bases, leaving 11 bases between the germline ends. CDR1 and CDR2 from the germline V gene are LGHNA and YSLEER. The CDR3 DNA follows: TGCGCCAGCAGCCAAGGGATAGGGGAGGGCTACACCTTC. This codes for CASSQGIGEGYTF.

This clonotype has a count of ten or more. In DNA, the CDR3 is TGTGCCAGCAGCCGACAGGGTGACTATGGCTACACCTTC. Translated: CASSRQGDYGYTF. The chain employs TRBV25-1 and TRBJ1-2, with 7 nucleotides matching TRBD1. Germline assignment: CDR1 MGHDK and CDR2 SYGVNS. The CDR3 is 13 amino acids. The V segment lost 6 bases and the J segment 3 bases; nucleotides outside the gene matches: 4.

This clonotype came up a few times. The CDR3 sequence is CASSYSISYNSPLHF. CDR3 coding DNA: TGTGCCAGCAGTTACAGCATCTCCTATAATTCACCCCTCCACTTT. V usage is TRBV6-5 and J usage is TRBJ1-6; D is unresolved. The CDR3 consists of 15 residues. Germline V gene sequence: CDR1 MNHEY, CDR2 SVGAGI. The V end was cut by 2 bases, the J end by 0 bases, with 5 bases between.

The chain couples TRBV28 to TRBJ1-5, with D unclear. The CDR3 loop spans 15 amino acids. V was shortened by 2 bases and J by 5 bases, with 13 bases between the two germline ends. Germline values: CDR1 MDHEN, CDR2 SYDVKM. The CDR3 protein is CASSLSPETYQPQHF. The CDR3 DNA reads TGTGCCAGCAGTTTAAGCCCGGAGACCTATCAGCCCCAGCATTTT.

This clonotype was seen only a few times. The genes are TRBV10-3 and TRBJ1-4; D is unresolved. With 7 bases removed from V and 0 bases from J, the gap between germline ends came to 6 bases. Germline V lookup: CDR1 ENHRY, CDR2 SYGVKD. This CDR3 has 13 amino acids. DNA for the CDR3: TGTGCCATCACAGGCTCAACTAATGAAAAACTGTTTTTT. The encoded protein is CAITGSTNEKLFF.

The rearrangement uses TRBV4-3 and TRBJ1-2; no clear D. V lost 0 bases and J lost 4, with 12 bases in between. Germline V gene sequence: CDR1 LGHNA, CDR2 YSLEER. The CDR3 sequence is 15 residues long. In nucleotides, the CDR3 is TGCGCCAGCAGCCAAGATATCGTGGAGGCCTATGGCTACACCTTC. Translating gives CASSQDIVEAYGYTF.

This clonotype was counted a single time. Being one base from a much bigger clone, this may be a read error. The V and J genes are TRBV5-4 and TRBJ2-1; possibly TRBD2 for D (6 bases). The CDR3 extends over 15 amino acids. Germline loops: CDR1 SGHNT, CDR2 YYREEE (reference sequence). CDR3 sequence reads: CAISLGGSRYNEQFF. Here the CDR3 DNA reads TGTGCCATCAGCCTAGGAGGGAGTAGGTACAATGAGCAGTTCTTC.

This clonotype was observed a few times. V is TRBV4-3 and J is TRBJ2-7; 11 bases agree with TRBD2. The germline V gene has CDR1 LGHNA and CDR2 YSLEER. The CDR3 has 16 residues. The V segment lost 1 base and the J segment 3 bases; nucleotides outside the gene matches: 5. The CDR3 DNA is TGCGCCAGCAGCCAAGGTCTAGCGGGAGGAAACTACGAGCAGTACTTC. Amino acid sequence: CASSQGLAGGNYEQYF.

The DNA for the CDR3 is TGCGCCAGCAGAGGAGGTGAGCCGTACTTC. This encodes CASRGGEPYF. The chain couples TRBV23-1 to TRBJ2-5; tentatively, D is TRBD2 (5 bases). TRBV23-1 is identified as an open reading frame with a role that is uncertain. V was cut by 6 bases and J by 13 bases, with 12 bases left in between. The CDR3 loop spans 10 amino acids.

This clonotype occurred many times. The chain links TRBV12-3 or TRBV12-4 to TRBJ2-3; 13 bases line up with TRBD2. J lost 1 base, V lost 5 bases, and 6 bases had no gene match. The CDR3 runs to 17 residues. The CDR3 loop reads CASSPRLAGGGTDTQYF. CDR3 nucleotide sequence: TGTGCCAGCAGTCCCAGACTAGCGGGAGGTGGCACAGATACGCAGTATTTT.

The CDR3 region is CASSLQAGGKETQYF. Here the CDR3 DNA reads TGTGCCAGCAGCTTACAGGCAGGGGGAAAGGAGACCCAGTACTTC. This chain connects TRBV7-9 to TRBJ2-5; 7 nucleotides match TRBD1. The CDR3 runs 15 residues. Germline trimming cut 2 bases from V and 5 bases from J; bases unmatched to any gene: 8. CDR1 and CDR2 (germline): SEHNR, FQNEAQ (reference sequence).

This clonotype was detected only a few times. This chain joins TRBV5-1 and TRBJ2-1; D is unclear. There are 14 residues in the CDR3. With 2 bases removed from V and 8 bases from J, the gap between germline ends came to 14 bases. Per germline, CDR1 SGHRS and CDR2 YFSETQ. CDR3 loop: CASSFAPLRDEQFF. DNA for the CDR3: TGCGCCAGCAGCTTCGCACCCCTCCGGGATGAGCAGTTCTTC.

The rearrangement uses TRBV20-1 and TRBJ1-6; 8 bases are a match to TRBD1. V lost 6 bases, J lost 8 bases, and 9 bases stayed unmatched. Germline CDR1 DFQATT, CDR2 SNEGSKA (reference sequence). The CDR3 has 14 amino acids. DNA for the CDR3: TGCAGTGCCGGTTGGGGACAGGCGGATTCACCCCTCCACTTT. Translated, it gives CSAGWGQADSPLHF.